This TCR beta chain is from a study of CD8+ T cells in alopecia areata. About the research overall: Oral tofacitinib (5 to 10 mg twice daily) was administered to treated patients.

RNA, once extracted, was reverse transcribed into cDNA for use as the sequencing template. Produced via immunoSEQ multiplex PCR; TCRdb's table is partial and in-frame only. The sample holds approximately 180,000 clones; almost 65% are singletons and the top ten take roughly 1.7%. V lost 4 bases, J lost 4 bases, and 1 base stayed unmatched. Per the germline V gene, CDR1 is SQVTM and CDR2 is ANQGSEA. The CDR3 extends over 13 amino acids. The TCR originated in a human donor with alopecia areata. Here the sequenced sample was CD4+ T cells sorted from blood, taken at week 0. The chain couples TRBV29-1 to TRBJ2-2, with 9 positions matching TRBD2. The CDR3 bases are TGCAGCGTTGCAGCGGGGGGCACCGGGGAGCTGTTTTTT. Amino acids: CSVAAGGTGELFF.